This T cell receptor beta chain comes out of a study of OX40 agonist ivuxolimab in advanced cancers. Overall study: From about 23 to 85 years was the age range, with a mean of around 60 years, and over 80% were male. Study results and limitations: Certain nonresponders likewise exhibited a low normalized T-cell clonal expansion.

The CDR3 has 13 amino acids. CDR1 is SNHLY, CDR2 FYNNEI, per germline. V was trimmed by 4 bases and J by 2 bases, leaving 8 bases between them. The table came from immunoSEQ multiplex PCR; TCRdb's copy has only in-frame clones and leaves some out. The sample records approximately 80,000 clones, around 87% being singletons. Of note for this clone: Its antigen is unidentified.

The sample here was CD4+ or CD8+ T cells sorted from blood, taken in a trial of the OX40 agonist ivuxolimab. The clonotype comes from an adult with an advanced solid tumor such as melanoma, head and neck, liver or kidney cancer. The chain recombines TRBV2 with TRBJ2-5, with D uncertain. The CDR3 here is CASSVRIQETQYF. For the CDR3, the DNA is TGTGCCAGCAGTGTTCGGATACAAGAGACCCAGTACTTC. Looking up the rest from reference TRBV2 and TRBJ2-5 gives the full variable domain: EPEVTQTPSHQVTQMGQEVILRCVPISNHLYFYWYRQILGQKVEFLVSFYNNEISEKSEIFDDQFSVERPDGSNFTLKIRSTKLEDSAMYFCASSVRIQETQYFGPGTRLLVL.